The sequence of this T cell receptor beta chain was determined in a study of siplizumab effects on memory and regulatory T cells. In the case of this clone: Its antigen remains unidentified.

Findings of the study overall: Siplizumab caused a significant drop in alloreactive sequences traceable to unstimulated CD4+ memory cells. Naive T cells apparently outstripped memory cells in diversity and seemed major alloresponse contributors. An assignable naive or memory phenotype was lacking in roughly 80-97% of proliferating CD4+ or CD8+ clones. Confirmatory evidence of suppressive function in proliferating siplizumab-culture Tregs was not obtained.

The CDR3 spans 17 residues. The germline V gene has CDR1 SGDLS and CDR2 YYNGEE. V lost 4 bases, J lost 6 bases, and 9 bases stayed unmatched. Using immunoSEQ multiplex PCR, the repertoire was profiled, and TCRdb retains in-frame clones only, with some absent. The table includes some 62,000 clones, 70% to 85% detected once. The source material was memory CD4+ T cells sorted from blood. The receptor was isolated from a human donor in good health. This chain connects TRBV9 to TRBJ2-1; 14 bases fit TRBD2. The CDR3 region is CASSPRTSGGTSNEQFF. In DNA form, the CDR3 reads TGTGCCAGCAGCCCCCGGACTAGCGGGGGGACAAGCAATGAGCAGTTCTTC.